Listed below are T cell receptor beta chains from one sample, sequenced in a study of T-cell memory formation after mild COVID-19. TCRdb ran MiXCR on the 5' RACE reads and lists one entry per CDR3 protein. Here the sample spans fewer than 350,000 distinct CDR3 sequences, roughly 18% being singletons. Source material: PBMCs or a T cell subset sorted from them (not recorded which). Source of these receptors: a man between 18 and 29 years old who had mild COVID-19 (a few samples of this study predate the infection). Cell type and time point are not known. CDR3s include the opening cysteine and the closing phenylalanine or tryptophan. D genes are given only for firm matches. Where a row states a size, it is once, few, many or the class of an expanded clone; other rows omit it.

d_gene	v_gene	j_gene	abundance	CDR3nt	CDR3aa
TRBD1	TRBV4-1	TRBJ1-5	few	TGCGCCAGCAGCCAGGCTGACAGGGGCGGTCAGCCCCAGCATTTT	CASSQADRGGQPQHF
.	TRBV2	TRBJ2-5	medium-sized	TGTGCCAGCAGAAACGCCCAAGAGACCCAGTACTTC	CASRNAQETQYF
TRBD2	TRBV4-1	TRBJ2-3	.	TGCGCCAGCAGCCCCCCCGCTAGCGGGTCAGATACGCAGTATTTT	CASSPPASGSDTQYF
TRBD2	TRBV4-3	TRBJ2-5	few	TGCGCCAGCAGCCAAGATGGGGGACTAGCGGCGACCCAGTACTTC	CASSQDGGLAATQYF
.	TRBV20-1	TRBJ1-2	few	TGCAGTGCTCCAGACCAGCGCTATGGCTACACCTTC	CSAPDQRYGYTF
.	TRBV2	TRBJ2-1	.	TGTGCCAGCAGTATACTGGGAGAGCAGTTCTTC	CASSILGEQFF
.	TRBV7-2	TRBJ1-2	.	TGTGCCAGCAGTTCCGGGACATACACCTCCTATGGCTACACCTTC	CASSSGTYTSYGYTF
.	TRBV5-1	TRBJ2-2	.	TGCGCCAGCAGCTTCCAGGGCCACGGGGAGCTGTTTTTT	CASSFQGHGELFF
.	TRBV5-6	TRBJ2-3	.	TGTGCCAGCAGCTTGCCGACAGGCACAGATACGCAGTATTTT	CASSLPTGTDTQYF
.	TRBV12-3/TRBV12-4	TRBJ1-1	.	TGTGCCAGCAGAGAGCCGACAAGAAATACTGAAGCTTTCTTT	CASREPTRNTEAFF
.	TRBV5-1	TRBJ2-5	few	TGCGCCAGCAGCTTGGATCAGCAGGAGACCCAGTACTTC	CASSLDQQETQYF
.	TRBV12-3/TRBV12-4	TRBJ2-7	few	TGTGCCAGCAGTGGAGAGGTTTACGAGCAGTACTTC	CASSGEVYEQYF
.	TRBV4-1	TRBJ1-1	few	TGCGCCAGCAGCCAATATGACGTCGGTGGGAACACTGAAGCTTTCTTT	CASSQYDVGGNTEAFF
.	TRBV28	TRBJ1-1	.	TGTGCCAGCAGTTTAATGAGACAGGCGAACACTGAAGCTTTCTTT	CASSLMRQANTEAFF
TRBD2	TRBV4-3	TRBJ2-2	.	TGCGCCAGCAGCCAGGAGGCCGGGGGGACCGGGGAGCTGTTTTTT	CASSQEAGGTGELFF
TRBD2	TRBV7-2	TRBJ2-5	few	TGTGCCAGCAGCTTAATGGGACTAGGGGAGACCCAGTACTTC	CASSLMGLGETQYF
TRBD1	TRBV7-2	TRBJ2-3	few	TGTGCCAGCAGCCCTGACAGGGGGCAGGCAGATACGCAGTATTTT	CASSPDRGQADTQYF
TRBD1	TRBV5-1	TRBJ2-4	few	TGCGCCAGCAGCTTGGACAGGGGAACGGCCAAAAACATTCAGTACTTC	CASSLDRGTAKNIQYF
TRBD1	TRBV5-1	TRBJ2-7	.	TGCGCCAGCAGACCAGACAGGGAGTCTACGAGGCAGTACTTC	CASRPDRESTRQYF
.	TRBV5-4	TRBJ2-5	few	TGTGCCAGCAGGTCGTGGTCACAAGAGACCCAGTACTTC	CASRSWSQETQYF
.	TRBV7-6	TRBJ1-2	.	TGTGCCAGCAGCCCTTACGGGACACCCTATGGCTACACCTTC	CASSPYGTPYGYTF
.	TRBV11-2	TRBJ2-5	.	TGTGCCAGCAGCTTAGGGACTCTAACTCCGGAGACCCAGTACTTC	CASSLGTLTPETQYF
.	TRBV5-6	TRBJ1-6	once	TGTGCCAGCAGCTTGAGGTTTGCGGGTATGAGTTCACCCCTCCACTTT	CASSLRFAGMSSPLHF
.	TRBV6-5	TRBJ1-1	.	TGTGCCAGCAGTTACGAGGGAACCCGAATGGCTTTCTTT	CASSYEGTRMAFF
TRBD1	TRBV7-2	TRBJ1-5	few	TGTGCCAGCAGCCCGACCGGACAGGGAGGGCAGCCCCAGCATTTT	CASSPTGQGGQPQHF
TRBD1	TRBV14	TRBJ1-2	few	TGTGCCAGCAGCCAAGGGGTGACAGGGCGCGGCTACACCTTC	CASSQGVTGRGYTF
.	TRBV6-5	TRBJ2-3	many	TGTGCCAGCAGTTACTCGGCTAGCACAGATACGCAGTATTTT	CASSYSASTDTQYF
.	TRBV12-3/TRBV12-4	TRBJ1-5	few	TGTGCCAGCAGTTTACAGGGGTCGCATCAGCCCCAGCATTTT	CASSLQGSHQPQHF
.	TRBV6-5	TRBJ2-7	many	TGTGCCAGCAGTTACTCCCAGGGTCCCTCCTACGAGCAGTACTTC	CASSYSQGPSYEQYF
TRBD2	TRBV7-3	TRBJ2-3	many	TGTGCCAGCAGCTCGAATAGCGGGGGCTCCGATACGCAGTATTTT	CASSSNSGGSDTQYF
TRBD1	TRBV12-3/TRBV12-4	TRBJ1-5	many	TGTGCCAGCAGCTCGACAGGGTATAGCAATCAGCCCCAGCATTTT	CASSSTGYSNQPQHF
TRBD1	TRBV7-2	TRBJ1-2	few	TGTGCCAGCAGCTTAAGGGACAGCTATGGCTACACCTTC	CASSLRDSYGYTF
.	TRBV29-1	TRBJ1-5	few	TGCAGCGTTGAAGTCCGGAGAGAAAGATTCCCCCAGCATTTT	CSVEVRRERFPQHF
.	TRBV11-2	TRBJ2-4	.	TGTGCCAGCAGCTTAGGGGCTAGGGTCAAGAACATTCAGTACTTC	CASSLGARVKNIQYF
TRBD2	TRBV7-3	TRBJ2-7	few	TGTGCCAGCAGCTTAAGCGGTGGCGAACCGGGGGGGCAGTACTTC	CASSLSGGEPGGQYF
.	TRBV4-1	TRBJ1-5	.	TGCGCCAGCAGCCAGGGTCGTTTATCCCCTAATCAGCCCCAGCATTTT	CASSQGRLSPNQPQHF
TRBD1	TRBV28	TRBJ1-5	few	TGTGCCAGCACCCAGGGGGCTGGCAATCAGCCCCAGCATTTT	CASTQGAGNQPQHF
TRBD1	TRBV7-6	TRBJ2-3	once	TGTGCCAGCAGTCTCCTAGGGGGCCAGACAGATACGCAGTATTTT	CASSLLGGQTDTQYF
.	TRBV5-1	TRBJ2-7	few	TGCGCCAGCAGCTTGTTTGGGTCAGCCCAGCTCGATGAGCAGTACTTC	CASSLFGSAQLDEQYF
.	TRBV5-1	TRBJ1-1	few	TGCGCCAGCAGCTCCTATCCAGGGAACACTGAAGCTTTCTTT	CASSSYPGNTEAFF
.	TRBV29-1	TRBJ2-3	.	TGCAGCGTTGTAGATGTCGGAGATACGCAGTATTTT	CSVVDVGDTQYF
TRBD2	TRBV7-3	TRBJ2-5	.	TGTGCCAGCAGCTTAAACACGGGGGGAGAGACCCAGTACTTC	CASSLNTGGETQYF
.	TRBV4-1	TRBJ2-7	.	TGCGCCAGCAGCCAACCGGGAGCTCAGGTTCAGTACTTC	CASSQPGAQVQYF
.	TRBV2	TRBJ2-1	.	TGTGCCAGCAGTGAAGCGCTAGACGGGGGAGAGCAGTTCTTC	CASSEALDGGEQFF
TRBD1	TRBV9	TRBJ1-1	.	TGTGCCAGCAGCGGACACGGACAGGGGGCGGCTGAAGCTTTCTTT	CASSGHGQGAAEAFF
.	TRBV4-3	TRBJ1-1	.	TGCGCCAGCAGCCAAGATGCCCTAACCGGGACACCAGCGTCGGTCACTGAAGCTTTCTTT	CASSQDALTGTPASVTEAFF
.	TRBV7-2	TRBJ1-2	.	TGTGCCAGCAGCCACCTAATGCTGTATGGCTACACCTTC	CASSHLMLYGYTF
.	TRBV4-3	TRBJ2-3	few	TGCGCCAGCAGCCAAGCCGAAAGATTAGCTCCCCTCACAGATACGCAGTATTTT	CASSQAERLAPLTDTQYF
TRBD2	TRBV4-2	TRBJ2-5	many	TGTGCCAGCAGCCAAGAGGAGACTAGCGGGGGGTACCAAGAGACCCAGTACTTC	CASSQEETSGGYQETQYF
.	TRBV6-5	TRBJ1-1	.	TGTGCCAGCAGTTACGTCCGGGTAAGGGAAGCTTTCTTT	CASSYVRVREAFF
.	TRBV7-3	TRBJ1-2	few	TGTGCCAGCAGCTCGGCGGGCGGTGCTGGCTACACCTTC	CASSSAGGAGYTF
TRBD2	TRBV20-1	TRBJ2-1	.	TGCAGTGCTAGCTTCAGCGGGGGGGGCTGGGATGAGCAGTTCTTC	CSASFSGGGWDEQFF
.	TRBV7-2	TRBJ1-2	.	TGTGCCAGCAGCTTCTCCGGAGGAGACGGCTACACCTTC	CASSFSGGDGYTF
.	TRBV7-2	TRBJ2-1	once	TGTGCCAGCAGCCTTAGCAGGGGCCCAAATGAGCAGTTCTTC	CASSLSRGPNEQFF